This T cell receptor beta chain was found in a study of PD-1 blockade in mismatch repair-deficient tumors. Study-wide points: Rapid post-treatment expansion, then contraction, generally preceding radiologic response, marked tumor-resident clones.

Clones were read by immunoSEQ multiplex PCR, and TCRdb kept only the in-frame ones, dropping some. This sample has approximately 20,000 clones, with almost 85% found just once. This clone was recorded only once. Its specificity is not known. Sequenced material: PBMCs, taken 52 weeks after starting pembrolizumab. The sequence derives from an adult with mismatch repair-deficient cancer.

The CDR3 sequence: CASSQGGSYEQYF. The CDR3 DNA reads as TGTGCCAGCAGCCAAGGCGGCTCCTACGAGCAGTACTTC. The V and J genes are TRBV14 and TRBJ2-5; no clear D. The last part of the DNA fits TRBJ2-7 better; the J call may be wrong. Germline CDR1 SGHDN, CDR2 FVKESK. This CDR3 has 13 residues.